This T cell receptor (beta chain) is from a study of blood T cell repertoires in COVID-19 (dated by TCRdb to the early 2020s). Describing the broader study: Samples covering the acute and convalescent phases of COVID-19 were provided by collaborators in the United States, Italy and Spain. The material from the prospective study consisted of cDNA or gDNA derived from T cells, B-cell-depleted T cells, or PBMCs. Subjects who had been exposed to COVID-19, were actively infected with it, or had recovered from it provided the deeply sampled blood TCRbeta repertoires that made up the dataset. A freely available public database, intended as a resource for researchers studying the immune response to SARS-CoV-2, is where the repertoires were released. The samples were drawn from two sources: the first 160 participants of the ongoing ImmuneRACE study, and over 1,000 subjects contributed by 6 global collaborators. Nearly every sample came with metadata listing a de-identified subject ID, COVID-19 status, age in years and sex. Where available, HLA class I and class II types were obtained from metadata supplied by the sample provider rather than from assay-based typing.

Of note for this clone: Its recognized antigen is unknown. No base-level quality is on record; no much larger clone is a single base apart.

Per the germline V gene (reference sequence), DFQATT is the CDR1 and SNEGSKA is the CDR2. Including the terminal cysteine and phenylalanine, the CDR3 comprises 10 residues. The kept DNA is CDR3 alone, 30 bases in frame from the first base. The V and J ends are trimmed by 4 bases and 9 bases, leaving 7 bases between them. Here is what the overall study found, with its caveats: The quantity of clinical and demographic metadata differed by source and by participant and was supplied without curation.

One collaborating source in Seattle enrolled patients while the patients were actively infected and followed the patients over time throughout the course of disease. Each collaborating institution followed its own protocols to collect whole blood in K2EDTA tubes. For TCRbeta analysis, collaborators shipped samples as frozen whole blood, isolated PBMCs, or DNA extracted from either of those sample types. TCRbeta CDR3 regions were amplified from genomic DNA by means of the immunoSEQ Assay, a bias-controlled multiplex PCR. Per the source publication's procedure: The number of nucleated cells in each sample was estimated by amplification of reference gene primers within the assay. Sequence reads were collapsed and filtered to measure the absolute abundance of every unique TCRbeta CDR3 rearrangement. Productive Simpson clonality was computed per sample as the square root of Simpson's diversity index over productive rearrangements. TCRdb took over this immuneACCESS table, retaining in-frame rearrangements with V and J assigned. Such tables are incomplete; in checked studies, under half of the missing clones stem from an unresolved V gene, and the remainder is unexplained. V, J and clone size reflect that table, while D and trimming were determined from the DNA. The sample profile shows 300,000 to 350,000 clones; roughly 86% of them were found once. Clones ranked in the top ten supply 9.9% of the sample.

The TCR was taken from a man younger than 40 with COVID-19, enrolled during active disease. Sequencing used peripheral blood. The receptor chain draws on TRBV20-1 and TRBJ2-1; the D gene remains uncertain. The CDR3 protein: CSATLVEQFF. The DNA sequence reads TGCAGTGCTACCCTCGTTGAGCAGTTCTTC.